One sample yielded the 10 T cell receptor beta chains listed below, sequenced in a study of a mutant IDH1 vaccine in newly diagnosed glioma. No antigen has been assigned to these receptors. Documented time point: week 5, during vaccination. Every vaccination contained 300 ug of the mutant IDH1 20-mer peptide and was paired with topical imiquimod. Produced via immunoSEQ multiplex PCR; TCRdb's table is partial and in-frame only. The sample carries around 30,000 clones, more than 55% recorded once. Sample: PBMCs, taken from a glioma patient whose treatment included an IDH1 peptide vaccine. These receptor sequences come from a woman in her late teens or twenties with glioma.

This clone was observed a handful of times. The CDR3 DNA sequence: TGTGCCTGGAGTGGGGGACAGGGGTTCACTGAAGCTTTCTTT. It is translated as CAWSGGQGFTEAFF. The chain carries TRBV30 and TRBJ1-1; 10 bases agree with TRBD1. The CDR3 consists of 14 residues. CDR1 is GTSNPN, CDR2 SVGIG, per germline (reference sequence). Unmatched junction bases numbered 3, after V lost 1 base and J lost 4 bases.

CDR3 in amino acids: CASTPRVGPGEQYF. CDR3 DNA sequence: TGTGCCAGCACCCCTAGGGTAGGACCTGGGGAGCAGTACTTC. V and J are TRBV7-2 and TRBJ2-7; D gene uncertain. The CDR3 has 14 residues. Trimming removed 7 bases at V and 7 bases at J, with 20 bases between. Germline V gives CDR1 SGHTA, CDR2 FQGNSA.

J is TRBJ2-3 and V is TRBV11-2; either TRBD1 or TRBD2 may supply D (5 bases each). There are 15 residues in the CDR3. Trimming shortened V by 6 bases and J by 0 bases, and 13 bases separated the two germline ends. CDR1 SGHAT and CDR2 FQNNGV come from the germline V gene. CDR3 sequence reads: CASSRTGASTDTQYF. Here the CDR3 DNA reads TGTGCCAGCAGTCGAACCGGGGCTAGCACAGATACGCAGTATTTT.

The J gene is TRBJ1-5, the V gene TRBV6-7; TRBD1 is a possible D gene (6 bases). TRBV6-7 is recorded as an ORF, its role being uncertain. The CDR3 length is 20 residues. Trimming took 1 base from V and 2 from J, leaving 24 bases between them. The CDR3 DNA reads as TGTGCCAGCAGTTACTTACGCAGGGGCGGGTGGGGGCCTGGCAATCAGCCCCAGCATTTT. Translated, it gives CASSYLRRGGWGPGNQPQHF.

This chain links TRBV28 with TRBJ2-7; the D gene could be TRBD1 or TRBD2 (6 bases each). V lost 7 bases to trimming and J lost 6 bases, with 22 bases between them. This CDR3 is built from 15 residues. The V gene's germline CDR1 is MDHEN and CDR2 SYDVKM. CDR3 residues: CASMLGGGQGIEQYF. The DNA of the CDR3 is TGTGCCAGCATGTTAGGGGGAGGCCAGGGGATCGAGCAGTACTTC.

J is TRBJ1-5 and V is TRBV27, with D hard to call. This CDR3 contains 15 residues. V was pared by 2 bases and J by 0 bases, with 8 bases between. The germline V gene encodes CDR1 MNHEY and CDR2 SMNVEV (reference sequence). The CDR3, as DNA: TGTGCCAGCAGTTTAGCCTTTTATAGCAATCAGCCCCAGCATTTT. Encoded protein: CASSLAFYSNQPQHF.

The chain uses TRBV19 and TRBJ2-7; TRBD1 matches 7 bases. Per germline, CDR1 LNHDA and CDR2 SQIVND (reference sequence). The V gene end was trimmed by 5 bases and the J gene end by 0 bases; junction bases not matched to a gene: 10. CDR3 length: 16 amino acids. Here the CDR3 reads CASSLPGQESSYEQYF. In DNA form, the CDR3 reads TGTGCCAGTAGTTTACCCGGACAGGAGAGCTCCTACGAGCAGTACTTC.

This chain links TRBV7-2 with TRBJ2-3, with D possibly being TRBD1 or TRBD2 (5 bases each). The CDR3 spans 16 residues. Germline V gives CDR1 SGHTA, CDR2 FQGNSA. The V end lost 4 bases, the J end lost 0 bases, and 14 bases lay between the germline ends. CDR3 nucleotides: TGTGCCAGCAGCTCGCCGGGGCTAGCTAGCACAGATACGCAGTATTTT. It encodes CASSSPGLASTDTQYF.

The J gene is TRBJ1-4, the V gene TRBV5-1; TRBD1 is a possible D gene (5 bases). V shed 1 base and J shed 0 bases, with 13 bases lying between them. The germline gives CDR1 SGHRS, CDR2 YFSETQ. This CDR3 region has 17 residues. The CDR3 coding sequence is TGCGCCAGCAGCTTGTCGCCGATACAGGCAACTAATGAAAAACTGTTTTTT. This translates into CASSLSPIQATNEKLFF.

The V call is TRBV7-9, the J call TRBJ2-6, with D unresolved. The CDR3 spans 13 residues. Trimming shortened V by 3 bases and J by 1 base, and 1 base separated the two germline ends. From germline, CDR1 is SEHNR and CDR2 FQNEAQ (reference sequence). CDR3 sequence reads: CASSFSGANVLTF. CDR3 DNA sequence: TGTGCCAGCAGCTTTTCTGGGGCCAACGTCCTGACTTTC.